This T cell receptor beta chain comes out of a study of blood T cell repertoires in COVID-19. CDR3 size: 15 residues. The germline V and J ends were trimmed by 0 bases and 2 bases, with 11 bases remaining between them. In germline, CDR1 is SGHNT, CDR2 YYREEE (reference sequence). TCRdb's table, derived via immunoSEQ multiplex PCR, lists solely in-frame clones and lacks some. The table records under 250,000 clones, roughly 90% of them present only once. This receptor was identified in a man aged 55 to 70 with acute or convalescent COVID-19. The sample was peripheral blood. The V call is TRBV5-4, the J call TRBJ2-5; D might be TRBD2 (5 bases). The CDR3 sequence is CASSLGAGEQETQYF. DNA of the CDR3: TGTGCCAGCAGCTTGGGGGCCGGGGAACAAGAGACCCAGTACTTC.